This T cell receptor (beta chain) was sequenced during a study of blood T cell repertoires in COVID-19. Study at large: Material from acute and convalescent COVID-19 was sourced from the United States, Italy and Spain. Sources were T cells, B-cell-depleted T cells, or PBMCs; the material itself was cDNA or gDNA.

The CDR3 is made up of 12 amino acids. V was pared by 5 bases and J by 2 bases, with 6 bases between. Germline V gene sequence: CDR1 LNHDA, CDR2 SQIVND (reference sequence). This clone was observed a handful of times. Produced via immunoSEQ multiplex PCR; TCRdb's table is partial and in-frame only. The data contain some 89,000 clones, around three quarters of them singletons. The TCR was taken from an older man with acute or convalescent COVID-19. The V gene is TRBV19, the J gene TRBJ1-2; no clear D. Material for sequencing was peripheral blood. CDR3: CASSRVNYGYTF. CDR3 bases: TGTGCCAGTAGTCGGGTGAACTATGGCTACACCTTC.